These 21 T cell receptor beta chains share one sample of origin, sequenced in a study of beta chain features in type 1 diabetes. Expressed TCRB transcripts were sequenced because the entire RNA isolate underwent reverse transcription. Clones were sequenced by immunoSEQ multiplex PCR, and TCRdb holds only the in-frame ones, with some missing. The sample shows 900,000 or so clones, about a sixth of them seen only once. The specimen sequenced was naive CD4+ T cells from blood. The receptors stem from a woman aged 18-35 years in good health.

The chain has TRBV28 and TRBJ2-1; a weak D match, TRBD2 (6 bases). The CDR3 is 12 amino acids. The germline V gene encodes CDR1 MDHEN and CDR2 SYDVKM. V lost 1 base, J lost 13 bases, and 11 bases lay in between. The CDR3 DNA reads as TGTGCCAGCAGTTTATCGGGGACTCTACAGTTCTTC. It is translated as CASSLSGTLQFF.

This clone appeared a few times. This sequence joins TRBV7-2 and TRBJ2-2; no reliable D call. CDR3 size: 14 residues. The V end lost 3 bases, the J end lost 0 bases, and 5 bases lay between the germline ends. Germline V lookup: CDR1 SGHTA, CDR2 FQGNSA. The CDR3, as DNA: TGTGCCAGCAGCTTGACCTCGAACACCGGGGAGCTGTTTTTT. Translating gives CASSLTSNTGELFF.

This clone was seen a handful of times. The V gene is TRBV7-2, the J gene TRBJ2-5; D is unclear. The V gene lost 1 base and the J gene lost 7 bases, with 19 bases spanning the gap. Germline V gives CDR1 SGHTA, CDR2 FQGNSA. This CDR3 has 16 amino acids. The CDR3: CASSLDAYPSPGTQYF. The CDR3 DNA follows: TGTGCCAGCAGCTTAGACGCGTACCCCTCCCCGGGGACCCAGTACTTC.

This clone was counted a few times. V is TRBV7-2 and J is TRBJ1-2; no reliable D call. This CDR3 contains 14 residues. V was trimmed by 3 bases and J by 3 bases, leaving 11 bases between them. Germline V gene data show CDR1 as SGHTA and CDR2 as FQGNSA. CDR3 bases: TGTGCCAGCAGCTTCCTGAGGTCAGACTATGGCTACACCTTC. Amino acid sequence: CASSFLRSDYGYTF.

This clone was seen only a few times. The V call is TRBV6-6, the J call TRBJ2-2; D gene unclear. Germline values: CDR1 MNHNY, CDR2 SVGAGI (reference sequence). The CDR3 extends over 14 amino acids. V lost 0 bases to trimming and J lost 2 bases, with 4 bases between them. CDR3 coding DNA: TGTGCCAGCAGTTACTCGCCAAACACCGGGGAGCTGTTTTTT. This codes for CASSYSPNTGELFF.

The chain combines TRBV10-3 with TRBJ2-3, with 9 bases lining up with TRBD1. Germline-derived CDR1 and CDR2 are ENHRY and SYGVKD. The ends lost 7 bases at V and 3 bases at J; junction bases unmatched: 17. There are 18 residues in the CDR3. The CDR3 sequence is CAINPGDRERLTTDTQYF. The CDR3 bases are TGTGCCATCAATCCCGGGGACAGGGAAAGGCTCACAACAGATACGCAGTATTTT.

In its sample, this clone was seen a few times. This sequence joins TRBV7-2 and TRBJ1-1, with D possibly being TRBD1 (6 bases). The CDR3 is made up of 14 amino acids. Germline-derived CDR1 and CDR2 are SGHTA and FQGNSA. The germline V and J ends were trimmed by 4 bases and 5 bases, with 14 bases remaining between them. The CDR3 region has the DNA TGTGCCAGCAGCTCACGAGGGGGAGGAACTGAAGCTTTCTTT. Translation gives CASSSRGGGTEAFF.

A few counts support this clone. The CDR3: CASSVQGARETQYF. In DNA form, the CDR3 reads TGTGCCAGCAGCGTACAGGGGGCGCGGGAGACCCAGTACTTC. V and J are TRBV7-2 and TRBJ2-5, with 9 bases aligning to TRBD1. Unmatched junction bases numbered 6, after V lost 5 bases and J lost 5 bases. The CDR3 totals 14 residues. Germline lookup yields CDR1 SGHTA and CDR2 FQGNSA.

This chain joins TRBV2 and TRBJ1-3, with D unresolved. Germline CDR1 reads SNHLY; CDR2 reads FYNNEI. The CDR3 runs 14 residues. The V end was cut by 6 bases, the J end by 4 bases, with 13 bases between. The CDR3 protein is CASSNQAGGNTIYF. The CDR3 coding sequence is TGTGCCAGCAGCAACCAAGCTGGCGGAAACACCATATATTTT.

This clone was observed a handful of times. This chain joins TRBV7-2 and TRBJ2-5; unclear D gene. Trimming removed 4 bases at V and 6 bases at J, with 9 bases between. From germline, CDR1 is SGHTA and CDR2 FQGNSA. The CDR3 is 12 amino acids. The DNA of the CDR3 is TGTGCCAGCAGCTCCTCGATCCAGACCCAGTACTTC. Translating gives CASSSSIQTQYF.

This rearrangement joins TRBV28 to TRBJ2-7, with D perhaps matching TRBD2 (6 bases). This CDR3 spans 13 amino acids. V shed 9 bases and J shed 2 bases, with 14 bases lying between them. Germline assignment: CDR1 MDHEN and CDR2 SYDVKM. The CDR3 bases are TGTGCCAGTCAGCGTGGGGGGACCTACGAGCAGTACTTC. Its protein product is CASQRGGTYEQYF.

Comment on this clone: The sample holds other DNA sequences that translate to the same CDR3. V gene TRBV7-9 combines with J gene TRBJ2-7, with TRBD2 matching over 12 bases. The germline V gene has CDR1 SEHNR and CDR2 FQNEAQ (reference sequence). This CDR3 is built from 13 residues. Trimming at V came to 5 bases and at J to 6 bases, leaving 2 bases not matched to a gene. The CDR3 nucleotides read TGTGCCAGCAGCCTACTAGCGGGAGGCGAGCAGTACTTC. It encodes CASSLLAGGEQYF.

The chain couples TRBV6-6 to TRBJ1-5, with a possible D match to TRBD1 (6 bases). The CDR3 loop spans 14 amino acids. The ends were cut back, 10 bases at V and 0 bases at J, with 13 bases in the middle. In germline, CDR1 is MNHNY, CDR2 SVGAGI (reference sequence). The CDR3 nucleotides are TGTGCCACCACGACAGGCGATAGCAATCAGCCCCAGCATTTT. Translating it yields CATTTGDSNQPQHF.

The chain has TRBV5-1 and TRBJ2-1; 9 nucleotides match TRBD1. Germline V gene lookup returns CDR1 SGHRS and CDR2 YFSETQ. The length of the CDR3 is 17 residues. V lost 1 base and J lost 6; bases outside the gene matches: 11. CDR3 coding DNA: TGCGCCAGCAGCTTGTGGGGGACAGGGTCTGGGGTCAATGAGCAGTTCTTC. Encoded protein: CASSLWGTGSGVNEQFF. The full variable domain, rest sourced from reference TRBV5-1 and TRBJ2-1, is KAGVTQTPRYLIKTRGQQVTLSCSPISGHRSVSWYQQTPGQGLQFLFEYFSETQRNKGNFPGRFSGRQFSNSRSEMNVSTLELGDSALYLCASSLWGTGSGVNEQFFGPGTRLTVL.

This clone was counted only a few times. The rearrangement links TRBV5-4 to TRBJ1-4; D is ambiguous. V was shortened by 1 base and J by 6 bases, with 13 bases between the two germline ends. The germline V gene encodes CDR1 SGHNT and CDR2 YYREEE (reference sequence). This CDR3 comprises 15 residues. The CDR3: CASSLTASSDEKLFF. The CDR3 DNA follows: TGTGCCAGCAGCTTGACGGCCAGCAGCGATGAAAAACTGTTTTTT. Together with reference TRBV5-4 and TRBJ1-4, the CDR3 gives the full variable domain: ETGVTQSPTHLIKTRGQQVTLRCSSQSGHNTVSWYQQALGQGPQFIFQYYREEENGRGNFPPRFSGLQFPNYSSELNVNALELDDSALYLCASSLTASSDEKLFFGSGTQLSVL.

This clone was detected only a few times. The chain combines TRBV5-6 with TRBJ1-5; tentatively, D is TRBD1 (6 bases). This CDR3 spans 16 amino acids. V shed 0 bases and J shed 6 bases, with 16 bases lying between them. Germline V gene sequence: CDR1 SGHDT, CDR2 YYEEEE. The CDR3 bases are TGTGCCAGCAGCTTGGGTGGCGGGGGCCGAATTCAGCCCCAGCATTTT. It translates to CASSLGGGGRIQPQHF.

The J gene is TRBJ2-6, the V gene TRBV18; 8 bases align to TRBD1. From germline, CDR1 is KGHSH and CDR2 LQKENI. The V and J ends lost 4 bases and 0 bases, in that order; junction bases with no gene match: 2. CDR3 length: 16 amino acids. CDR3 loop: CASSLTGGSGANVLTF. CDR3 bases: TGTGCCAGCTCACTCACAGGGGGCTCTGGGGCCAACGTCCTGACTTTC.

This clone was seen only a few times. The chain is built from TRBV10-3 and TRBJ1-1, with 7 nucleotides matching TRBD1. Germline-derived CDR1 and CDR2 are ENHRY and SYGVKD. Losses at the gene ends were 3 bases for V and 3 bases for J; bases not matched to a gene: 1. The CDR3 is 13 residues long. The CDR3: CAISDTGDTEAFF. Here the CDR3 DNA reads TGTGCCATCAGTGACACAGGGGACACTGAAGCTTTCTTT.

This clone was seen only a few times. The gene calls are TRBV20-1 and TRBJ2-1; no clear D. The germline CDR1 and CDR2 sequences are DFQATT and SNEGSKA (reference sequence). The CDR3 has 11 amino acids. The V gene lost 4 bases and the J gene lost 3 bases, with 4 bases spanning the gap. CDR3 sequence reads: CSANFYNEQFF. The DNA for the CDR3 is TGCAGTGCTAACTTCTACAATGAGCAGTTCTTC.

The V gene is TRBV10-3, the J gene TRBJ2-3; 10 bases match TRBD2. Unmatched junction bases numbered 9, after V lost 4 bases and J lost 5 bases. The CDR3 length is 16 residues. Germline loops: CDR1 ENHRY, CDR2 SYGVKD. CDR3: CAISGKREGPLDTQYF. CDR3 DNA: TGTGCCATCAGTGGAAAGCGGGAGGGCCCTCTAGATACGCAGTATTTT.

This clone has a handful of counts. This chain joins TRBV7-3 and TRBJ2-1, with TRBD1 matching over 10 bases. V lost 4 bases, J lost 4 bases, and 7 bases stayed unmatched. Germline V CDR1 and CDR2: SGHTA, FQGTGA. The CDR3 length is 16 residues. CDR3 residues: CASSSAGTGAYNEQFF. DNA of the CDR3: TGTGCCAGCAGCTCAGCCGGGACAGGGGCATACAATGAGCAGTTCTTC.